One and the same sample provided the 23 T cell receptor beta chains below, sequenced in a study of cytomegalovirus exposure and HLA in healthy donors. Primers for the PCR totalled 60 Vbeta and 13 Jbeta. Some clones are missing from TCRdb's copy, which holds only in-frame ones; the method was immunoSEQ multiplex PCR. Among about 130,000 clones, about 81% were seen once, and the ten largest hold approximately 1.1%. Input material: PBMCs. These receptors were obtained from a woman aged 25 to 45 in good health and CMV-seronegative.

The rearrangement links TRBV19 to TRBJ2-3; D possibly corresponds to TRBD2 (5 bases). From germline, CDR1 is LNHDA and CDR2 SQIVND (reference sequence). Trimming took off 0 bases at V and 6 bases at J, with 10 bases between the two ends. The CDR3 length is 14 residues. CDR3 loop: CASSIDPGWDTQYF. For the CDR3, the DNA is TGTGCCAGTAGTATAGATCCGGGGTGGGATACGCAGTATTTT.

The chain has TRBV10-3 and TRBJ1-1, with D tentatively TRBD1 (5 bases). CDR1 is ENHRY and CDR2 is SYGVKD in the germline V gene. The CDR3 spans 16 residues. V lost 5 bases and J lost 0, with 16 bases in between. The CDR3 DNA reads as TGTGCCATCAGTTTAACAGGAGCAGGGATGAACACTGAAGCTTTCTTT. Translation: CAISLTGAGMNTEAFF.

The rearrangement links TRBV7-3 to TRBJ2-5; D call uncertain. The CDR3 runs to 13 residues. Trimming shortened V by 4 bases and J by 0 bases, and 6 bases separated the two germline ends. Germline lookup yields CDR1 SGHTA and CDR2 FQGTGA. Here the CDR3 DNA reads TGTGCCAGCAGCTCCCGGGACCAAGAGACCCAGTACTTC. It is translated as CASSSRDQETQYF.

The gene calls are TRBV5-4 and TRBJ2-1; TRBD2 agrees at 10 bases. The CDR3 has 15 amino acids. Germline V gene data show CDR1 as SGHNT and CDR2 as YYREEE (reference sequence). The junction had 5 bases not matched to a gene; V was cut back by 4 bases and J by 4 bases. The chain's CDR3 is CASSPGTSVYNEQFF. The CDR3 bases are TGTGCCAGCAGCCCCGGGACTAGCGTGTACAATGAGCAGTTCTTC.

The count of this clone is one. V usage is TRBV6-5 and J usage is TRBJ1-1; a weak D match, TRBD1 (6 bases). Trimming pared 2 bases from V and 5 bases from J, leaving 18 bases between. This CDR3 contains 16 residues. Germline values: CDR1 MNHEY, CDR2 SVGAGI. The chain's CDR3 is CASSYTRITGWTEAFF. DNA of the CDR3: TGTGCCAGCAGTTACACCCGTATAACAGGGTGGACTGAAGCTTTCTTT.

This chain links TRBV30 with TRBJ2-1; TRBD2 aligns across 9 bases. Unmatched junction bases numbered 6, after V lost 2 bases and J lost 4 bases. This CDR3 comprises 15 residues. Germline V gene data show CDR1 as GTSNPN and CDR2 as SVGIG (reference sequence). The CDR3: CAWSLSSGTYNEQFF. The CDR3 DNA reads TGTGCCTGGAGTCTCTCTAGCGGGACTTACAATGAGCAGTTCTTC. Looking up the rest from reference TRBV30 and TRBJ2-1 gives the full variable domain: SQTIHQWPATLVQPVGSPLSLECTVEGTSNPNLYWYRQAAGRGLQLLFYSVGIGQISSEVPQNLSASRPQDRQFILSSKKLLLSDSGFYLCAWSLSSGTYNEQFFGPGTRLTVL.

The CDR3 DNA reads TGTGCCAGCAGCTACATACCTGATGAGCAGTTCTTC. It specifies CASSYIPDEQFF. The V gene is TRBV11-3, the J gene TRBJ2-1; no reliable D call. V lost 4 bases and J 8 bases, leaving 9 bases between the germline ends. Germline values: CDR1 SGHNT, CDR2 YENEEA. The CDR3 contains 12 residues.

This clone was detected only a few times. The chain combines TRBV13 with TRBJ1-6; D gene uncertain. The germline V gene encodes CDR1 PRHDT and CDR2 FYEKMQ (reference sequence). V was shortened by 3 bases and J by 8 bases, with 14 bases between the two germline ends. CDR3 length: 15 residues. CDR3 region: CASSFREGTDSPLHF. The CDR3 bases are TGTGCCAGCAGCTTTCGGGAGGGTACGGATTCACCCCTCCACTTT.

In DNA, the CDR3 is TGTGCCAGCAGTGAGCCAGGGACAGGGAACTATGGCTACACCTTC. Encoded protein: CASSEPGTGNYGYTF. V and J are TRBV6-1 and TRBJ1-2, with TRBD1 matching over 9 bases. This CDR3 has 15 amino acids. After removal of 3 bases from V and 2 bases from J, the junction contained 4 bases not matched to a gene. From germline, CDR1 is MNHNS and CDR2 SASEGT.

The chain carries TRBV5-6 and TRBJ1-1; possible D gene TRBD1, 6 bases. The CDR3 totals 17 residues. The V end lost 3 bases, the J end lost 3 bases, and 21 bases lay between the germline ends. Germline lookup yields CDR1 SGHDT and CDR2 YYEEEE. CDR3 DNA: TGTGCCAGCAGCTCCATTGGACAGATGGGGGCGGACACTGAAGCTTTCTTT. It yields the protein CASSSIGQMGADTEAFF. The variable domain in full, completed from reference TRBV5-6 and TRBJ1-1, reads DAGVTQSPTHLIKTRGQQVTLRCSPKSGHDTVSWYQQALGQGPQFIFQYYEEEERQRGNFPDRFSGHQFPNYSSELNVNALLLGDSALYLCASSSIGQMGADTEAFFGQGTRLTVV.

This clone was observed once. The genes are TRBV11-2 and TRBJ2-3, with 9 bases that match TRBD2. Germline loops: CDR1 SGHAT, CDR2 FQNNGV. Trimming at V came to 0 bases and at J to 3 bases, leaving 10 bases not matched to a gene. CDR3 size: 18 residues. Written as DNA, the CDR3 is TGTGCCAGCAGCTTAGATTGGGGGCGCGGGGGGGGGACAGATACGCAGTATTTT. Translating it yields CASSLDWGRGGGTDTQYF.

The chain joins TRBV19 to TRBJ1-2; no firm D call. This CDR3 spans 14 amino acids. Germline V CDR1 and CDR2: LNHDA, SQIVND (reference sequence). The V and J ends lost 6 bases and 4 bases respectively, with 15 bases between them. The CDR3 loop reads CASRDQARGYGYTF. The CDR3 DNA reads as TGTGCCAGTAGGGACCAAGCGCGGGGCTATGGCTACACCTTC.

The chain is built from TRBV5-1 and TRBJ2-7, with D tentatively TRBD1 (6 bases). Germline loops: CDR1 SGHRS, CDR2 YFSETQ. V lost 0 bases and J 3 bases, leaving 19 bases between the germline ends. This CDR3 has 17 amino acids. In nucleotides, the CDR3 is TGCGCCAGCAGCTTGGATGGTCCCACAGGGATGATCTACGAGCAGTACTTC. Translating gives CASSLDGPTGMIYEQYF. Variable domain in full (rest from reference TRBV5-1 and TRBJ2-7): KAGVTQTPRYLIKTRGQQVTLSCSPISGHRSVSWYQQTPGQGLQFLFEYFSETQRNKGNFPGRFSGRQFSNSRSEMNVSTLELGDSALYLCASSLDGPTGMIYEQYFGPGTRLTVT.

The chain employs TRBV19 and TRBJ2-1; 9 bases map to TRBD2. The germline gives CDR1 LNHDA, CDR2 SQIVND (reference sequence). The junction had 5 bases not matched to a gene; V was cut back by 3 bases and J by 2 bases. This CDR3 region has 16 residues. The CDR3 here is CASSMSGTSTYNEQFF. The DNA for the CDR3 is TGTGCCAGTAGTATGTCAGGGACTAGCACCTACAATGAGCAGTTCTTC.

The genes are TRBV7-2 and TRBJ1-2, with D maybe TRBD1 (6 bases). The germline V and J ends were trimmed by 5 bases and 1 base, with 11 bases remaining between them. The CDR3 is 14 residues long. From germline, CDR1 is SGHTA and CDR2 FQGNSA. CDR3 sequence: CASSPGTFNYGYTF. The CDR3 nucleotides read TGTGCCAGCAGCCCGGGGACATTTAACTATGGCTACACCTTC.

The table lists this clone with a count of one. V gene TRBV11-2 combines with J gene TRBJ2-3, with 9 positions matching TRBD2. In germline, CDR1 is SGHAT, CDR2 FQNNGV. J was trimmed by 5 bases and V by 6 bases; bases with no gene match: 12. The CDR3 has 16 residues. The CDR3 is CASRQTSGGGVDTQYF. In DNA form, the CDR3 reads TGTGCCAGCAGGCAGACTAGCGGAGGAGGAGTAGATACGCAGTATTTT.

The gene calls are TRBV29-1 and TRBJ2-3; TRBD1 matches 11 bases. Germline CDR1 is SQVTM and CDR2 is ANQGSEA. V lost 7 bases to trimming and J lost 6 bases; unmatched junction nucleotides: 6. CDR3 size: 13 residues. CDR3 sequence: CSAGQGAGDTQYF. CDR3 in DNA: TGCAGCGCAGGACAGGGGGCAGGGGATACGCAGTATTTT.

J is TRBJ2-1 and V is TRBV5-1; the D gene is possibly TRBD1 (6 bases). The CDR3 spans 13 residues. Germline CDR1 SGHRS, CDR2 YFSETQ. Trimming cost V 2 bases and J 6 bases, with 9 bases left between them. The CDR3 loop reads CASSLQGPNEQFF. The CDR3, as DNA: TGCGCCAGCAGCTTACAGGGTCCCAATGAGCAGTTCTTC.

This clone was observed once. The same CDR3 is also encoded by other DNA sequences in this sample. The rearrangement joins TRBV11-2 to TRBJ1-1; no clear D gene. CDR3 length: 13 residues. Germline values: CDR1 SGHAT, CDR2 FQNNGV. V gave up 4 bases and J gave up 3 bases, with 9 bases separating them. The DNA of the CDR3 is TGTGCCAGCAGCTCGCCCCGGTACACTGAAGCTTTCTTT. Translation gives CASSSPRYTEAFF.

This chain connects TRBV25-1 to TRBJ2-1; perhaps TRBD2 as D (7 bases). The CDR3 sequence is 16 residues long. CDR1 and CDR2 from the germline V gene are MGHDK and SYGVNS. Trimming left V 3 bases short and J 6 bases short, with 18 bases between. The CDR3 loop is CASSDRGSGGVNEQFF. DNA of the CDR3: TGTGCCAGCAGTGACAGGGGCTCTGGGGGGGTCAATGAGCAGTTCTTC.

The gene calls are TRBV4-1 and TRBJ1-6; D is unresolved. V shed 0 bases and J shed 0 bases, with 9 bases lying between them. Germline V gene data show CDR1 as MGHRA and CDR2 as YSYEKL. The CDR3 extends over 17 amino acids. CDR3 in DNA: TGCGCCAGCAGCCAAGATCGACGGGACTCCTATAATTCACCCCTCCACTTT. Protein: CASSQDRRDSYNSPLHF.

This clone turned up a few times. This sequence joins TRBV6-5 and TRBJ1-2; D gene ambiguous. The CDR3 covers 15 residues. Between the trimmed V and J ends, which lost 0 bases and 0 bases, there was a span of 8 bases. Germline assignment: CDR1 MNHEY and CDR2 SVGAGI. The CDR3 protein is CASSYSPVSNYGYTF. DNA of the CDR3: TGTGCCAGCAGTTACTCTCCAGTCTCTAACTATGGCTACACCTTC.

The rearrangement uses TRBV10-2 and TRBJ2-3; tentative D call: TRBD1 (6 bases). V was pared by 0 bases and J by 2 bases, with 9 bases between. The germline gives CDR1 WSHSY, CDR2 SAAADI. There are 15 residues in the CDR3. The CDR3 is CASSESKGDTDTQYF. CDR3 sequence (DNA): TGCGCCAGCAGTGAGTCTAAGGGGGACACAGATACGCAGTATTTT.